The entry that follows covers one TCR beta chain sequence. Its antigen is not identified. The PCR used 60 Vbeta and 13 Jbeta primers. Assay used: immunoSEQ multiplex PCR; TCRdb lists only in-frame clones, some missing. There are approximately 90,000 clones in the sample; around 80% occur only once, and about 2.2% lies in the top ten. CDR1 WNHNN and CDR2 SYGVQD come from the germline V gene (reference sequence). There are 14 residues in the CDR3. The V gene end was trimmed by 6 bases and the J gene end by 5 bases; junction bases not matched to a gene: 4. The sample is drawn from a study of cytomegalovirus exposure and HLA in healthy donors. Broader study findings: A highly shared variant cluster was judged a likely technical artifact. Sequences of the TCR beta chain were said to predict the HLA-A and HLA-B alleles of most subjects accurately.

V gene TRBV10-1 combines with J gene TRBJ2-3, with TRBD1 identical over 11 bases. What was sequenced was PBMCs. The TCR sequence derives from a man aged 40-50 years in good health and CMV-seronegative. CDR3 loop: CASSSGTGGDTQYF. For the CDR3, the DNA is TGCGCCAGCAGCTCCGGGACAGGGGGAGATACGCAGTATTTT.